Below are 22 T cell receptor beta chains sequenced from a single sample in a study of technical replicates of blood from several donors. Clones were sequenced by immunoSEQ multiplex PCR, and TCRdb holds only the in-frame ones, with some missing. This table has about 89,000 clones, approximately 96% appearing once. Material for sequencing was T cells isolated from PBMCs. These TCRs come from a human donor in good health.

This chain uses TRBV28 with TRBJ2-7; D is possibly TRBD1 (5 bases). This CDR3 is 14 amino acids long. Germline V gene data show CDR1 as MDHEN and CDR2 as SYDVKM. The ends were cut back, 6 bases at V and 5 bases at J, with 17 bases in the middle. The CDR3, as DNA: TGTGCCAGCAGCCCTTATGTTCCAGGGAACGAGCAGTACTTC. Encoded protein: CASSPYVPGNEQYF.

This rearrangement joins TRBV6-6 to TRBJ1-2; 7 bases match TRBD1. The CDR3 length is 16 residues. Per the germline V gene, CDR1 is MNHNY and CDR2 is SVGAGI (reference sequence). V shed 4 bases and J 8 bases; nucleotides not matched to a gene: 16. CDR3 amino acids: CASSFDRAGTGEGYTF. In DNA, the CDR3 is TGTGCCAGCAGTTTCGACAGGGCGGGGACTGGGGAGGGCTACACCTTC.

The chain employs TRBV28 and TRBJ1-5, with TRBD1 identical over 10 bases. Germline values: CDR1 MDHEN, CDR2 SYDVKM. The CDR3 is 17 amino acids. Germline trimming cut 2 bases from V and 0 bases from J; bases unmatched to any gene: 4. CDR3 region: CASSLARTGGSNQPQHF. CDR3 DNA: TGTGCCAGCAGTTTAGCCAGGACAGGGGGTAGCAATCAGCCCCAGCATTTT.

The chain has TRBV6-1 and TRBJ1-1; D is perhaps TRBD1 (6 bases). This CDR3 is 13 amino acids long. CDR1 and CDR2 (germline): MNHNS, SASEGT. V was pared by 7 bases and J by 3 bases, with 12 bases between. The DNA of the CDR3 is TGTGCCAGCACCGTTGGACAGTACACTGAAGCTTTCTTT. Translated, it gives CASTVGQYTEAFF.

The rearrangement links TRBV19 to TRBJ2-3; 8 bases fit TRBD2. This CDR3 region has 15 residues. V lost 5 bases to trimming and J lost 0 bases; unmatched junction nucleotides: 4. Per germline, CDR1 LNHDA and CDR2 SQIVND (reference sequence). The chain's CDR3 is CASSQERESTDTQYF. The CDR3 bases are TGTGCCAGTAGTCAGGAGCGGGAGAGCACAGATACGCAGTATTTT.

This chain joins TRBV7-8 and TRBJ2-5; 8 nucleotides match TRBD1. V was clipped by 5 bases and J by 3 bases; unmatched bases: 2. There are 13 residues in the CDR3. The germline CDR1 and CDR2 sequences are SGHVS and FQNEAQ. This chain's CDR3 is CASSTDREETQYF. The CDR3 DNA reads TGTGCCAGCAGCACGGACAGGGAAGAGACCCAGTACTTC.

This rearrangement joins TRBV28 to TRBJ2-7, with 8 bases identical to TRBD2. With V trimmed by 7 bases and J by 4 bases, 6 bases remained unmatched. This CDR3 contains 13 residues. Germline V gene data show CDR1 as MDHEN and CDR2 as SYDVKM. The CDR3 here is CASTAGDGYEQYF. CDR3 in DNA: TGTGCCAGCACAGCGGGAGATGGATACGAGCAGTACTTC.

V usage is TRBV5-1 and J usage is TRBJ1-2; possible D gene TRBD1, 6 bases. With 2 bases removed from V and 1 base from J, the gap between germline ends came to 12 bases. CDR1 SGHRS and CDR2 YFSETQ come from the germline V gene. This CDR3 comprises 15 residues. The CDR3 protein is CASSFADRLNYGYTF. The CDR3 DNA reads TGCGCCAGCAGCTTCGCTGACAGGCTTAACTATGGCTACACCTTC.

The CDR3 is CASSEHGTLETQYF. CDR3 bases: TGTGCCAGCAGCGAACACGGGACTTTAGAGACCCAGTACTTC. J is TRBJ2-5 and V is TRBV7-9; D possibly corresponds to TRBD2 (6 bases). V was clipped by 5 bases and J by 4 bases, with 14 bases between them. CDR3 size: 14 residues. CDR1 and CDR2 from the germline V gene are SEHNR and FQNEAQ (reference sequence).

This chain links TRBV9 with TRBJ1-4; the D is unclear. Germline V gives CDR1 SGDLS, CDR2 YYNGEE. The CDR3 totals 12 residues. Trimming took off 7 bases at V and 5 bases at J, with 9 bases between the two ends. The CDR3 bases are TGTGCCAGCGGAGAAGTAAATGAAAAACTGTTTTTT. Translated, it gives CASGEVNEKLFF.

The V call is TRBV19, the J call TRBJ2-2; 9 bases are shared with TRBD2. The CDR3 spans 17 residues. The V segment lost 3 bases and the J segment 2 bases; nucleotides outside the gene matches: 7. Germline V lookup: CDR1 LNHDA, CDR2 SQIVND (reference sequence). In nucleotides, the CDR3 is TGTGCCAGTAGTATGCTAGCGGGACAGCGAAACACCGGGGAGCTGTTTTTT. This translates into CASSMLAGQRNTGELFF. Combining the CDR3 with reference TRBV19 and TRBJ2-2 gives the whole variable domain DGGITQSPKYLFRKEGQNVTLSCEQNLNHDAMYWYRQDPGQGLRLIYYSQIVNDFQKGDIAEGYSVSREKKESFPLTVTSAQKNPTAFYLCASSMLAGQRNTGELFFGEGSRLTVL.

V usage is TRBV10-3 and J usage is TRBJ2-7; 8 positions agree with TRBD1. V lost 5 bases to trimming and J lost 6 bases; unmatched junction nucleotides: 0. This CDR3 is 11 amino acids long. Germline CDR1 is ENHRY and CDR2 is SYGVKD. In nucleotides, the CDR3 is TGTGCCATCAGTACAGGGGGCGAGCAGTACTTC. Protein: CAISTGGEQYF.

The chain carries TRBV28 and TRBJ2-7, with D perhaps TRBD1 (5 bases). The CDR3 length is 13 residues. Trimming took 5 bases from V and 4 from J, leaving 12 bases between them. Germline V lookup: CDR1 MDHEN, CDR2 SYDVKM. CDR3 in amino acids: CASSPAKGYEQYF. Written as DNA, the CDR3 is TGTGCCAGCAGTCCCGCGAAGGGGTACGAGCAGTACTTC. The entire variable domain, with the rest obtained from reference TRBV28 and TRBJ2-7, is as follows: DVKVTQSSRYLVKRTGEKVFLECVQDMDHENMFWYRQDPGLGLRLIYFSYDVKMKEKGDIPEGYSVSREKKERFSLILESASTNQTSMYLCASSPAKGYEQYFGPGTRLTVT.

The sample holds one count of this clone. The chain combines TRBV5-5 with TRBJ2-7; 11 nucleotides align to TRBD1. Unmatched junction bases numbered 10, after V lost 5 bases and J lost 0 bases. CDR3 length: 17 residues. In germline, CDR1 is SGHKS, CDR2 YYEKEE (reference sequence). The CDR3 region has the DNA TGTGCCAGCAGTTCTACAGGGACAGGGGGTTTCTCCTACGAGCAGTACTTC. Translation gives CASSSTGTGGFSYEQYF.

This chain uses TRBV27 with TRBJ2-7; 10 nucleotides match TRBD2. This CDR3 has 15 residues. The J segment lost 3 bases and the V segment lost 6 bases, leaving 8 bases of the junction unmatched. The V gene's germline CDR1 is MNHEY and CDR2 SMNVEV (reference sequence). The DNA of the CDR3 is TGTGCCAGCAGAAGCGGGGGGGCAAGGGTCTACGAGCAGTACTTC. This sequence encodes CASRSGGARVYEQYF.

This CDR3 reads CASGLLWSLGQGARDTEAFF. The CDR3 DNA follows: TGTGCTAGTGGTTTGCTCTGGTCGTTGGGACAGGGGGCGCGTGACACTGAAGCTTTCTTT. This chain uses TRBV12-5 with TRBJ1-1; 12 bases align to TRBD1. The CDR3 spans 20 residues. Germline V lookup: CDR1 LGHNT, CDR2 FRNRAP. Trimming took 2 bases from V and 3 from J; bases not matched to a gene: 16.

This chain connects TRBV19 to TRBJ1-5; 8 positions agree with TRBD1. CDR1 is LNHDA, CDR2 SQIVND, per germline (reference sequence). The V segment lost 8 bases and the J segment 8 bases; nucleotides outside the gene matches: 8. This CDR3 region has 13 residues. CDR3 DNA sequence: TGTGCCAGTGAACCAGGGGGCAGGGAGCCCCAGCATTTT. It is translated as CASEPGGREPQHF.

The chain joins TRBV2 to TRBJ2-5; 7 bases are shared with TRBD1. The germline V gene has CDR1 SNHLY and CDR2 FYNNEI. The CDR3 consists of 17 residues. V trimming: 4 bases; J trimming: 2 bases; junction bases outside the gene matches: 13. As DNA, the CDR3 is TGTGCCAGCAGTGGGCTTTCAGGACAGGTCTGGCAAGAGACCCAGTACTTC. It encodes CASSGLSGQVWQETQYF.

V and J are TRBV7-9 and TRBJ2-2; 7 bases map to TRBD2. The CDR3 loop spans 16 amino acids. Germline assignment: CDR1 SEHNR and CDR2 FQNEAQ (reference sequence). Trimming at V came to 1 base and at J to 1 base, leaving 3 bases not matched to a gene. As DNA, the CDR3 is TGTGCCAGCAGCTTAGGAAGCGGGGTGAACACCGGGGAGCTGTTTTTT. Residues: CASSLGSGVNTGELFF.

The chain has TRBV27 and TRBJ1-1; D is possibly TRBD1 (5 bases). CDR3 length: 15 amino acids. Germline-derived CDR1 and CDR2 are MNHEY and SMNVEV (reference sequence). Trimming took 5 bases from V and 4 from J, leaving 17 bases between them. This CDR3 reads CASSTFLRRGTEAFF. In DNA, the CDR3 is TGTGCCAGCAGTACATTCCTTCGGAGGGGCACTGAAGCTTTCTTT.

The CDR3 nucleotides are TGTGCCAGCATCCGTCAACAGGAGAACACTGAAGCTTTCTTT. The encoded protein is CASIRQQENTEAFF. V gene TRBV13 combines with J gene TRBJ1-1, with D possibly matching TRBD1 (5 bases). Germline V lookup: CDR1 PRHDT, CDR2 FYEKMQ (reference sequence). V gave up 7 bases and J gave up 1 base, with 13 bases separating them. This CDR3 contains 14 residues. The whole variable domain, filled in from reference TRBV13 and TRBJ1-1, reads AAGVIQSPRHLIKEKRETATLKCYPIPRHDTVYWYQQGPGQDPQFLISFYEKMQSDKGSIPDRFSAQQFSDYHSELNMSSLELGDSALYFCASIRQQENTEAFFGQGTRLTVV.

The chain is built from TRBV4-1 and TRBJ2-1; no definite D call. The germline V and J ends were trimmed by 1 base and 7 bases, with 8 bases remaining between them. Germline CDR1 MGHRA, CDR2 YSYEKL. This CDR3 contains 13 residues. The CDR3: CASSQVEWNEQFF. CDR3 in DNA: TGCGCCAGCAGCCAAGTAGAATGGAATGAGCAGTTCTTC.